These 31 T cell receptor beta chains were sequenced from one sample in a study of blood T cell repertoires in COVID-19. Profiling relied on immunoSEQ multiplex PCR, and the TCRdb table lists in-frame clones only, not all of them. The table shows over 200,000 clones, with approximately 84% occurring only once. The sequenced material came from peripheral blood. The receptors derive from a man aged 35 to 55 with active or convalescent COVID-19.

The chain couples TRBV29-1 to TRBJ1-6; tentative D call: TRBD1 (5 bases). Trimming stripped 4 bases from V and 7 bases from J, with 11 bases between. This CDR3 comprises 13 residues. The germline V gene encodes CDR1 SQVTM and CDR2 ANQGSEA. CDR3 DNA sequence: TGCAGCGTTGGGGGGGGAAGCAATTCACCCCTCCACTTT. Translating it yields CSVGGGSNSPLHF.

The CDR3 nucleotides read TGCGCCAGCAGCTTCCCTCGAGCGGCCGCTAGCACAGATACGCAGTATTTT. Protein product: CASSFPRAAASTDTQYF. V gene TRBV5-1 combines with J gene TRBJ2-3, with TRBD2 as a possible D gene (5 bases). Germline CDR1 SGHRS, CDR2 YFSETQ. V was clipped by 2 bases and J by 0 bases, with 16 bases between them. The CDR3 covers 17 residues.

This clone was seen just once. The rearrangement links TRBV6-5 to TRBJ2-5; TRBD1 matches at 7 bases. V lost 6 bases to trimming and J lost 2 bases; unmatched junction nucleotides: 3. Germline-derived CDR1 and CDR2 are MNHEY and SVGAGI. The CDR3 consists of 13 residues. CDR3 sequence: CASRTGLQETQYF. CDR3 in DNA: TGTGCCAGCAGGACAGGGTTACAAGAGACCCAGTACTTC.

The CDR3 bases are TGTGCCAGCAGAAACGGGGTTGACACTGAAGCTTTCTTT. Encoded protein: CASRNGVDTEAFF. The chain recombines TRBV28 with TRBJ1-1; D remains ambiguous. Germline V lookup: CDR1 MDHEN, CDR2 SYDVKM. This CDR3 has 13 residues. The V and J ends lost 6 bases and 3 bases respectively, with 11 bases between them.

The V gene is TRBV7-2, the J gene TRBJ2-7; 9 positions agree with TRBD1. V shed 6 bases, J shed 5 bases, and the junction held 5 bases outside the gene matches. This CDR3 has 13 residues. Germline V gene sequence: CDR1 SGHTA, CDR2 FQGNSA. The chain's CDR3 is CASSGQGSHEQYF. CDR3 nucleotides: TGTGCCAGCAGTGGACAGGGGTCCCACGAGCAGTACTTC.

The J gene is TRBJ1-2, the V gene TRBV12-3 or TRBV12-4, with TRBD1 matching over 7 bases. The CDR3 covers 13 residues. The J segment lost 2 bases and the V segment lost 6 bases, leaving 3 bases of the junction unmatched. This CDR3 is CASSSGGNYGYTF. CDR3 DNA: TGTGCCAGCAGCTCAGGGGGGAACTATGGCTACACCTTC.

The chain couples TRBV19 to TRBJ1-1; a weak D match, TRBD1 (6 bases). Germline loops: CDR1 LNHDA, CDR2 SQIVND (reference sequence). The CDR3 spans 15 residues. V shed 4 bases and J shed 2 bases, with 14 bases lying between them. The CDR3 DNA sequence: TGTGCCAGTAGTAGGAGAACAGGGTTTAACACTGAAGCTTTCTTT. The encoded protein is CASSRRTGFNTEAFF.

This clone has only a few counts. This chain uses TRBV13 with TRBJ1-2, with D tentatively TRBD1 (6 bases). Trimming removed 5 bases from V and 1 base from J, with 11 bases in between. Germline V gene lookup returns CDR1 PRHDT and CDR2 FYEKMQ (reference sequence). The CDR3 spans 14 residues. The CDR3 spells CASSPGDVNYGYTF. CDR3 nucleotides: TGTGCCAGCAGCCCAGGGGACGTTAACTATGGCTACACCTTC. Full variable domain (outside the CDR3, taken from reference TRBV13 and TRBJ1-2): AAGVIQSPRHLIKEKRETATLKCYPIPRHDTVYWYQQGPGQDPQFLISFYEKMQSDKGSIPDRFSAQQFSDYHSELNMSSLELGDSALYFCASSPGDVNYGYTFGSGTRLTVV.

The rearrangement joins TRBV29-1 to TRBJ2-2, with a tentative D call TRBD2 (7 bases). This CDR3 is 15 amino acids long. Germline-derived CDR1 and CDR2 are SQVTM and ANQGSEA. V lost 3 bases, J lost 4 bases, and 15 bases lay in between. The CDR3 is CSVEGASGFTGELFF. The CDR3 bases are TGCAGCGTTGAGGGGGCTAGCGGTTTCACCGGGGAGCTGTTTTTT.

The genes are TRBV7-2 and TRBJ2-1, with TRBD2 matching 9 bases. CDR1 is SGHTA and CDR2 is FQGNSA in the germline V gene. The trim removed 5 bases at V and 4 bases at J, leaving 6 bases unmatched. The CDR3 covers 15 residues. The CDR3 region is CASSMGGGVYNEQFF. CDR3 nucleotide sequence: TGTGCCAGCAGCATGGGCGGGGGGGTATACAATGAGCAGTTCTTC.

The chain carries TRBV27 and TRBJ2-3, with TRBD2 matching over 7 bases. Looked up from germline, CDR1 is MNHEY and CDR2 is SMNVEV (reference sequence). V dropped 0 bases and J dropped 7; count of bases not matched to a gene: 7. The length of the CDR3 is 15 residues. CDR3 coding DNA: TGTGCCAGCAGTTTATCGTGGGCGGGAGTGAATACGCAGTATTTT. Amino acids: CASSLSWAGVNTQYF.

This clone was seen a handful of times. This chain links TRBV5-1 with TRBJ2-1; D unresolved. Trimming stripped 5 bases from V and 7 bases from J, with 7 bases between. In germline, CDR1 is SGHRS, CDR2 YFSETQ. The CDR3 contains 11 residues. For the CDR3, the DNA is TGCGCCAGCAGTGCGAGGAATGAGCAGTTCTTC. Encoded protein: CASSARNEQFF.

This chain uses TRBV7-6 with TRBJ2-5, with TRBD1 matching over 12 bases. The CDR3 is 16 residues long. Germline-derived CDR1 and CDR2 are SGHVS and FNYEAQ. Trimming took 3 bases from V and 4 from J; bases not matched to a gene: 6. For the CDR3, the DNA is TGTGCCAGCAGCTTGCCGGGACAGGGGGCGGGAGAGACCCAGTACTTC. Amino acids: CASSLPGQGAGETQYF.

The chain carries TRBV25-1 and TRBJ1-2; TRBD1 matches at 8 bases. Trimming cost V 1 base and J 1 base; bases outside gene matches: 5. The CDR3 spans 16 residues. Germline V gene sequence: CDR1 MGHDK, CDR2 SYGVNS. CDR3 in amino acids: CASSESPGQDNYGYTF. The CDR3, as DNA: TGTGCCAGCAGTGAATCTCCGGGACAGGATAACTATGGCTACACCTTC.

The chain is built from TRBV29-1 and TRBJ2-2; D perhaps matches TRBD1 (6 bases). The CDR3 is 18 residues long. V was shortened by 5 bases and J by 2 bases, with 24 bases between the two germline ends. Germline lookup yields CDR1 SQVTM and CDR2 ANQGSEA. CDR3: CSVRAGTPKSGNTGELFF. The CDR3 DNA is TGCAGCGTTCGGGCTGGGACACCAAAAAGCGGCAACACCGGGGAGCTGTTTTTT.

The chain recombines TRBV5-1 with TRBJ1-1; D perhaps matches TRBD1 (5 bases). CDR3 size: 13 residues. Germline lookup yields CDR1 SGHRS and CDR2 YFSETQ. V was cut by 5 bases and J by 7 bases, with 15 bases left in between. CDR3 sequence: CASRGWRTFEAFF. The DNA of the CDR3 is TGCGCCAGCAGGGGGTGGCGGACATTTGAAGCTTTCTTT. The variable domain in full, completed from reference TRBV5-1 and TRBJ1-1, reads KAGVTQTPRYLIKTRGQQVTLSCSPISGHRSVSWYQQTPGQGLQFLFEYFSETQRNKGNFPGRFSGRQFSNSRSEMNVSTLELGDSALYLCASRGWRTFEAFFGQGTRLTVV.

This clone occurred once. The CDR3 region has the DNA TGTGCCAGTAGTATAATCGGCCGACAGGGTAACTTCGAGCAGTACTTC. Residues: CASSIIGRQGNFEQYF. J is TRBJ2-7 and V is TRBV19; 7 bases align to TRBD1. CDR1 LNHDA and CDR2 SQIVND come from the germline V gene (reference sequence). The CDR3 has 16 residues. V was clipped by 2 bases and J by 6 bases; unmatched bases: 13.

This chain connects TRBV30 to TRBJ2-1, with TRBD1 matching 12 bases. This CDR3 comprises 14 residues. Germline V gene sequence: CDR1 GTSNPN, CDR2 SVGIG (reference sequence). V lost 2 bases to trimming and J lost 7 bases; unmatched junction nucleotides: 3. Written as DNA, the CDR3 is TGTGCCTGGAGTCTGGGACAGGGGGCGAATGAGCAGTTCTTC. Translated: CAWSLGQGANEQFF.

This chain joins TRBV28 and TRBJ2-5; D unresolved. The CDR3 spans 13 residues. From germline, CDR1 is MDHEN and CDR2 SYDVKM. The V and J ends lost 2 bases and 2 bases respectively, with 6 bases between them. CDR3: CASSLTAQETQYF. CDR3 DNA sequence: TGTGCCAGCAGTTTAACAGCTCAAGAGACCCAGTACTTC.

The chain is built from TRBV10-2 and TRBJ1-5; perhaps TRBD1 as D (6 bases). Trimming removed 8 bases at V and 7 bases at J, with 18 bases between. From germline, CDR1 is WSHSY and CDR2 SAAADI. This CDR3 has 14 residues. The CDR3 DNA reads TGCGCCAGCCATATAACAGGGTTAGGGCAGCCCCAGCATTTT. The encoded protein is CASHITGLGQPQHF.

This rearrangement joins TRBV7-2 to TRBJ1-1; D gene ambiguous. The CDR3 is 13 amino acids. Trimming shortened V by 3 bases and J by 6 bases, and 11 bases separated the two germline ends. Germline lookup yields CDR1 SGHTA and CDR2 FQGNSA. CDR3 residues: CASSFGRASEAFF. Here the CDR3 DNA reads TGTGCCAGCAGCTTTGGGAGGGCCTCTGAAGCTTTCTTT.

The rearrangement uses TRBV19 and TRBJ2-3; TRBD2 matches at 8 bases. The CDR3 is made up of 15 amino acids. Trimming took 8 bases from V and 4 from J; bases not matched to a gene: 11. CDR1 LNHDA and CDR2 SQIVND come from the germline V gene (reference sequence). The CDR3 is CASHPVAGRPDTQYF. The CDR3 DNA sequence: TGTGCCAGTCATCCGGTAGCGGGAAGGCCAGATACGCAGTATTTT.

This sequence joins TRBV7-9 and TRBJ1-6; 10 bases are a match to TRBD1. Germline CDR1 and CDR2: SEHNR and FQNEAQ (reference sequence). The CDR3 runs 14 residues. Germline trimming cut 6 bases from V and 8 bases from J; bases unmatched to any gene: 4. The CDR3, as DNA: TGTGCCAGCAGTCGACAGGGGGCAGATTCACCCCTCCACTTT. It specifies CASSRQGADSPLHF.

The genes are TRBV2 and TRBJ1-1; D gene unclear. CDR1 is SNHLY and CDR2 is FYNNEI in the germline V gene. Trimming cost V 2 bases and J 1 base, with 8 bases left between them. CDR3 length equals 14 residues. The CDR3: CASSERTGNTEAFF. CDR3 bases: TGTGCCAGCAGTGAAAGGACTGGGAACACTGAAGCTTTCTTT. Combining the CDR3 with reference TRBV2 and TRBJ1-1 gives the whole variable domain EPEVTQTPSHQVTQMGQEVILRCVPISNHLYFYWYRQILGQKVEFLVSFYNNEISEKSEIFDDQFSVERPDGSNFTLKIRSTKLEDSAMYFCASSERTGNTEAFFGQGTRLTVV.

The gene calls are TRBV5-5 and TRBJ2-1; D is unresolved. The CDR3 has 18 residues. CDR1 is SGHKS, CDR2 YYEKEE, per germline (reference sequence). V lost 0 bases to trimming and J lost 6 bases, with 22 bases between them. CDR3 residues: CASSLVLTAGMGPNEQFF. The CDR3 DNA is TGTGCCAGCAGCTTGGTTTTAACAGCCGGTATGGGTCCCAATGAGCAGTTCTTC.

The chain is built from TRBV6-5 and TRBJ1-4; maybe TRBD1 (5 bases). The CDR3 runs 15 residues. Germline CDR1 MNHEY, CDR2 SVGAGI. The ends were cut back, 5 bases at V and 8 bases at J, with 18 bases in the middle. The CDR3, as DNA: TGTGCCAGCAGTATAGATTCAGGGTCCGGAGAAAAACTGTTTTTT. Protein: CASSIDSGSGEKLFF.

The chain carries TRBV18 and TRBJ1-4; 8 bases are shared with TRBD1. The junction had 3 bases not matched to a gene; V was cut back by 3 bases and J by 6 bases. Per the germline V gene, CDR1 is KGHSH and CDR2 is LQKENI. The CDR3 loop spans 14 amino acids. As DNA, the CDR3 is TGTGCCAGCTCACCCGACAGGGGTCATGAAAAACTGTTTTTT. Protein sequence: CASSPDRGHEKLFF. The whole variable domain, remainder taken from reference TRBV18 and TRBJ1-4, is NAGVMQNPRHLVRRRGQEARLRCSPMKGHSHVYWYRQLPEEGLKFMVYLQKENIIDESGMPKERFSAEFPKEGPSILRIQQVVRGDSAAYFCASSPDRGHEKLFFGSGTQLSVL.

The V call is TRBV2, the J call TRBJ2-1; D unresolved. V was pared by 7 bases and J by 2 bases, with 12 bases between. The CDR3 has 14 residues. The germline V gene has CDR1 SNHLY and CDR2 FYNNEI. Here the CDR3 DNA reads TGTGCCAGCACCCCAAGAGTGACCTACAATGAGCAGTTCTTC. This sequence encodes CASTPRVTYNEQFF.

This clone was seen a single time. For the CDR3, the DNA is TGTGCCAGCAGTTTCCGGTCGGACAGGACAGAACCGAACACTGAAGCTTTCTTT. Its translation: CASSFRSDRTEPNTEAFF. The chain is built from TRBV28 and TRBJ1-1, with TRBD1 matching 7 bases. V dropped 3 bases and J dropped 1; count of bases not matched to a gene: 14. The CDR3 totals 18 residues. From germline, CDR1 is MDHEN and CDR2 SYDVKM. The entire variable domain, with the rest obtained from reference TRBV28 and TRBJ1-1, is as follows: DVKVTQSSRYLVKRTGEKVFLECVQDMDHENMFWYRQDPGLGLRLIYFSYDVKMKEKGDIPEGYSVSREKKERFSLILESASTNQTSMYLCASSFRSDRTEPNTEAFFGQGTRLTVV.

This chain uses TRBV24-1 with TRBJ1-1; the D is unclear. V was cut by 9 bases and J by 5 bases, with 15 bases left in between. Germline V gene lookup returns CDR1 KGHDR and CDR2 SFDVKD. The CDR3 length is 13 residues. The CDR3 sequence: CATVDPGTTEAFF. In DNA form, the CDR3 reads TGTGCCACCGTTGACCCGGGTACGACTGAAGCTTTCTTT.

The genes are TRBV6-2 or TRBV6-3 and TRBJ1-2; 10 bases match TRBD1. CDR1 MNHEY and CDR2 SVGEGT come from the germline V gene. The CDR3 spans 14 residues. V gave up 6 bases and J gave up 4 bases; unmatched junction bases: 5. The DNA for the CDR3 is TGTGCCAGCAGCCCCGGGACAGGGGCCTATGGCTACACCTTC. This sequence encodes CASSPGTGAYGYTF.